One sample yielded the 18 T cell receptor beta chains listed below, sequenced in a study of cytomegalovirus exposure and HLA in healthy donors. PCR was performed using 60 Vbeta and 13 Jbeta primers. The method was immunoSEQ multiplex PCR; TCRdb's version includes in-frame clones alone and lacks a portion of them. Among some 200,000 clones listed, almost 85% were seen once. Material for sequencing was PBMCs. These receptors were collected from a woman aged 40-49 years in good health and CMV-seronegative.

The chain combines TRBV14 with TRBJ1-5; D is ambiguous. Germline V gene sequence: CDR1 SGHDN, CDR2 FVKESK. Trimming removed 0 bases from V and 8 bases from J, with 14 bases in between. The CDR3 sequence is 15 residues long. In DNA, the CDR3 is TGTGCCAGCAGCCAAGATGTCAGGTGTTGGGAGCCCCAGCATTTT. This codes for CASSQDVRCWEPQHF.

The CDR3 spells CASSRLAGGTPIYNEQFF. Here the CDR3 DNA reads TGTGCCAGCAGTCGCCTAGCGGGGGGTACCCCCATCTACAATGAGCAGTTCTTC. V and J are TRBV27 and TRBJ2-1; 11 bases line up with TRBD2. The CDR3 spans 18 residues. V lost 5 bases, J lost 3 bases, and 12 bases stayed unmatched. Looked up from germline, CDR1 is MNHEY and CDR2 is SMNVEV (reference sequence).

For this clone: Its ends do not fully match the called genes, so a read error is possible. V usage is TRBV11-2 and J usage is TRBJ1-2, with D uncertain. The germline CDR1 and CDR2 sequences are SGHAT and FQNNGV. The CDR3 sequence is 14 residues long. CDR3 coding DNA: TGTGCCGGCAGCTTAGATACCGAGCGGCGGGGCTACACCTTC. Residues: CAGSLDTERRGYTF.

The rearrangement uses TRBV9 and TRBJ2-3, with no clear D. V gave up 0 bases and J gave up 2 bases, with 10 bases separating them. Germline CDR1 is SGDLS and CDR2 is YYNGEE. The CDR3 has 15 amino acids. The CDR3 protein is CASSVERVPTDTQYF. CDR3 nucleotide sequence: TGTGCCAGCAGCGTAGAGCGCGTCCCCACAGATACGCAGTATTTT.

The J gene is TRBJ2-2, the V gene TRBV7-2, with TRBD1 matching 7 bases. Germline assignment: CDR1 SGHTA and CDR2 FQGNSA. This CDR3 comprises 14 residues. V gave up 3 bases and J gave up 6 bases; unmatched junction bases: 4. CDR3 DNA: TGTGCCAGCAGCTTTAATCAGGGGGCCGGGGAGCTGTTTTTT. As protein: CASSFNQGAGELFF.

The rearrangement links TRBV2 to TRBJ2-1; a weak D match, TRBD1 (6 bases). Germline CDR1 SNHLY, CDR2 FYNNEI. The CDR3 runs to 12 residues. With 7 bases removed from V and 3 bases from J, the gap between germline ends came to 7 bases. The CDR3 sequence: CASKGDYNEQFF. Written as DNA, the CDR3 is TGTGCCAGCAAGGGGGACTACAATGAGCAGTTCTTC.

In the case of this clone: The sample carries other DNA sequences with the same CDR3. The CDR3 loop is CASSLGTGPNQPQHF. In nucleotides, the CDR3 is TGTGCCAGCAGCTTGGGTACAGGCCCCAATCAGCCCCAGCATTTT. The chain links TRBV7-2 to TRBJ1-5; weak D call: TRBD1 (5 bases). V gave up 3 bases and J gave up 3 bases, with 12 bases separating them. In germline, CDR1 is SGHTA, CDR2 FQGNSA. CDR3 length equals 15 residues.

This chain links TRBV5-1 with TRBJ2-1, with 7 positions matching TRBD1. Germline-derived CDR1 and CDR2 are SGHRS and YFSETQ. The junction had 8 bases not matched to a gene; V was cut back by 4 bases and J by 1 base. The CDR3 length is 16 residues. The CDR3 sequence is CASSNQGDSSYNEQFF. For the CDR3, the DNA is TGCGCCAGCAGCAACCAGGGGGACAGTTCCTACAATGAGCAGTTCTTC.

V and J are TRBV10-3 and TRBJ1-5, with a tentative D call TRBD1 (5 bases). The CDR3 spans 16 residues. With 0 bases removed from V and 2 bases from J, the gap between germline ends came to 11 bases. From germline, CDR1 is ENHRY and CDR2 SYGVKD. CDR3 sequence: CAISESGGVGNQPQHF. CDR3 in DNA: TGTGCCATCAGTGAGTCAGGAGGGGTAGGCAATCAGCCCCAGCATTTT.

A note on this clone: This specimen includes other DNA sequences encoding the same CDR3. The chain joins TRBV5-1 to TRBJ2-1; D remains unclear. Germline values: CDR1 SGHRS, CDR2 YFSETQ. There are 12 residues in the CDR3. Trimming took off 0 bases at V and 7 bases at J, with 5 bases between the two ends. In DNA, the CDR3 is TGCGCCAGCAGCTTGGGCGGAAATGAGCAGTTCTTC. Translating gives CASSLGGNEQFF.

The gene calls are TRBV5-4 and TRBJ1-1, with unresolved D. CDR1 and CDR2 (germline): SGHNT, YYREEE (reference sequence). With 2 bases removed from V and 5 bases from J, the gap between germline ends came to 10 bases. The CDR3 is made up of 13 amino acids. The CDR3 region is CASSFAEGTEAFF. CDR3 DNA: TGTGCCAGCAGCTTTGCTGAGGGTACTGAAGCTTTCTTT.

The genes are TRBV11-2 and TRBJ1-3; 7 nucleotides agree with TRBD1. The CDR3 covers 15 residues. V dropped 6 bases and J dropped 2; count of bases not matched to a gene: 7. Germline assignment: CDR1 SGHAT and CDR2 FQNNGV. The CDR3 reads CASRVTGTAGNTIYF. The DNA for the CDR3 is TGTGCCAGCAGGGTGACAGGGACCGCTGGAAACACCATATATTTT.

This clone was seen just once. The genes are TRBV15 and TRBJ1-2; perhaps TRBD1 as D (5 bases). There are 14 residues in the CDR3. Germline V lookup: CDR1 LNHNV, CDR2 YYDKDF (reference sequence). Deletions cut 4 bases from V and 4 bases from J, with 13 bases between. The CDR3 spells CATSNLDRTYGYTF. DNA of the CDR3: TGTGCCACCAGCAACCTTGACAGAACCTATGGCTACACCTTC.

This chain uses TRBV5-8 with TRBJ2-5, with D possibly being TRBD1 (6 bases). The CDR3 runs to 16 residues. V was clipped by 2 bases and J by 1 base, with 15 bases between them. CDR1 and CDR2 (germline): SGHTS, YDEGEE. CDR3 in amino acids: CASSLPGQPIQETQYF. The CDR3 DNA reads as TGTGCCAGCAGCTTACCAGGACAGCCTATCCAAGAGACCCAGTACTTC. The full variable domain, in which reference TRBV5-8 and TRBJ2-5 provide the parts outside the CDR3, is EAGVTQSPTHLIKTRGQQATLRCSPISGHTSVYWYQQALGLGLQFLLWYDEGEERNRGNFPPRFSGRQFPNYSSELNVNALELEDSALYLCASSLPGQPIQETQYFGPGTRLLVL.

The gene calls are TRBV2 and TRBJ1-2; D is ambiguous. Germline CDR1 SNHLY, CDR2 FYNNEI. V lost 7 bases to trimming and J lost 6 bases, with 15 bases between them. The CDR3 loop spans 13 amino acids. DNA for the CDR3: TGTGCCAGCACCCTCAGGTCGATTCATGGCTACACCTTC. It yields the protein CASTLRSIHGYTF.

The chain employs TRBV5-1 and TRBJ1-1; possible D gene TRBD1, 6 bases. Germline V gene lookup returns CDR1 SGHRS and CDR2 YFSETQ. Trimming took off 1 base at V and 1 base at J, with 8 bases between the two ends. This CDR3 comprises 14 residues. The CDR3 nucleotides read TGCGCCAGCAGCTTGACAGGGACGAACACTGAAGCTTTCTTT. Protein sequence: CASSLTGTNTEAFF.

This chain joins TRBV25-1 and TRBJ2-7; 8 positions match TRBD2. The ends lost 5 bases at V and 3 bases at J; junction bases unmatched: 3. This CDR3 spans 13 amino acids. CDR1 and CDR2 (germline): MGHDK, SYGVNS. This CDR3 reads CASSQAGGYEQYF. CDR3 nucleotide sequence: TGTGCCAGCAGTCAGGCGGGGGGCTACGAGCAGTACTTC.

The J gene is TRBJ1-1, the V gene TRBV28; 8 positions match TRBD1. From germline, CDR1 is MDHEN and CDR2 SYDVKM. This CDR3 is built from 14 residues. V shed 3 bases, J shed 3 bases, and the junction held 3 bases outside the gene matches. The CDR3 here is CASSFPQGDTEAFF. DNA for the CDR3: TGTGCCAGCAGTTTCCCACAGGGGGACACTGAAGCTTTCTTT.